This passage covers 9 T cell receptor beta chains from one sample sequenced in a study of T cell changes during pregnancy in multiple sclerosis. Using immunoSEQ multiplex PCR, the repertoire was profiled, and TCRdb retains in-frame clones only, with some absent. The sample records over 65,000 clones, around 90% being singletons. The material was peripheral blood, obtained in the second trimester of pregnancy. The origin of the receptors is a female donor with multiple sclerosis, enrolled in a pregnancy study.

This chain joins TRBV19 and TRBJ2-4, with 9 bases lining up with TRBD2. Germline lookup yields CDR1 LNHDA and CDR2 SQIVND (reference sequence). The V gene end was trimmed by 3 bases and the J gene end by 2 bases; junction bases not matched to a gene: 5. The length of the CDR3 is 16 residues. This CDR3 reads CASSIVSGGTKNIQYF. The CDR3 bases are TGTGCCAGTAGTATCGTTAGCGGGGGTACCAAAAACATTCAGTACTTC.

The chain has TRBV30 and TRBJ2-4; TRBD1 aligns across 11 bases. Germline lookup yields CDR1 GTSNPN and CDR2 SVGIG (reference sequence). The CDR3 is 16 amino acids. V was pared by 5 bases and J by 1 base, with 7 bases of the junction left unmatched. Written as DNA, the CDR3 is TGTGCCTGGGTATTGAGGGACAGGGGGGCCAAAAACATTCAGTACTTC. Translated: CAWVLRDRGAKNIQYF.

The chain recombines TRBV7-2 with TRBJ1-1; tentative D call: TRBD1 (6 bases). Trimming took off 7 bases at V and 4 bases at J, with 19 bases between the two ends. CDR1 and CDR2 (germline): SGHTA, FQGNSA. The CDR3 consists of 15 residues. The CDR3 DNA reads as TGTGCCAGCACCATCTCGGGAGGGGGTCCCACTGAAGCTTTCTTT. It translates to CASTISGGGPTEAFF.

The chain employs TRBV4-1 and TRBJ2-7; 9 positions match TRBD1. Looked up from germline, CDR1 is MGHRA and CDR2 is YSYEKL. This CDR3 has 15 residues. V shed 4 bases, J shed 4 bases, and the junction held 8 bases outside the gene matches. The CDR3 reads CASSLSGTGIYEQYF. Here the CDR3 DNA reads TGCGCCAGCAGCCTATCCGGGACAGGGATTTACGAGCAGTACTTC.

The CDR3 here is CAWSVRGVYGYTF. DNA for the CDR3: TGTGCCTGGAGTGTACGGGGGGTCTATGGCTACACCTTC. The rearrangement uses TRBV30 and TRBJ1-2, with a weak D call TRBD1 (5 bases). With 0 bases removed from V and 4 bases from J, the gap between germline ends came to 9 bases. The CDR3 runs 13 residues. CDR1 GTSNPN and CDR2 SVGIG come from the germline V gene (reference sequence).

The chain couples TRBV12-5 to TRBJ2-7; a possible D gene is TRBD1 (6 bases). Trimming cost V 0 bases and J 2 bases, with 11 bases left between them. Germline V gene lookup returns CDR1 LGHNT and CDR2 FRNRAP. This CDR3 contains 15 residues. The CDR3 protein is CASGLVRQVTYEQYF. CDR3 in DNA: TGTGCTAGTGGTTTGGTCCGACAGGTTACCTACGAGCAGTACTTC. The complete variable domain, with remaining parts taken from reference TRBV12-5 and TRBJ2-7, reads DARVTQTPRHKVTEMGQEVTMRCQPILGHNTVFWYRQTMMQGLELLAYFRNRAPLDDSGMPKDRFSAEMPDATLATLKIQPSEPRDSAVYFCASGLVRQVTYEQYFGPGTRLTVT.

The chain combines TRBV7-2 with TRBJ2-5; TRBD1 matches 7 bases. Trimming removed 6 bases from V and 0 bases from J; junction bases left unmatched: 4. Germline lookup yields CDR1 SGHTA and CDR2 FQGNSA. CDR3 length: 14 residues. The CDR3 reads CASRRTGHQETQYF. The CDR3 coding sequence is TGTGCCAGCAGGAGGACAGGTCACCAAGAGACCCAGTACTTC.

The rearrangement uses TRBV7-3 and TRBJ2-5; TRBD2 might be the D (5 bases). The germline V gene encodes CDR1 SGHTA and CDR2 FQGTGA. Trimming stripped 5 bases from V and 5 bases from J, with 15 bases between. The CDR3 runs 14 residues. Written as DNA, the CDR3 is TGTGCCAGCAGCCCTCTCCCAGGCGGGGAGACCCAGTACTTC. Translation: CASSPLPGGETQYF. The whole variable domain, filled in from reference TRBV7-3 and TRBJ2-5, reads GAGVSQTPSNKVTEKGKYVELRCDPISGHTALYWYRQSLGQGPEFLIYFQGTGAADDSGLPNDRFFAVRPEGSVSTLKIQRTERGDSAVYLCASSPLPGGETQYFGPGTRLLVL.

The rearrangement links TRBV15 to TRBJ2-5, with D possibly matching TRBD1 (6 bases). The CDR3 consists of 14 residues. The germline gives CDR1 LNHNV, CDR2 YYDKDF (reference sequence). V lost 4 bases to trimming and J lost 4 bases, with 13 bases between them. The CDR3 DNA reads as TGTGCCACCAGCAAAAGTTCAGGGGTAGAGACCCAGTACTTC. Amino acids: CATSKSSGVETQYF.